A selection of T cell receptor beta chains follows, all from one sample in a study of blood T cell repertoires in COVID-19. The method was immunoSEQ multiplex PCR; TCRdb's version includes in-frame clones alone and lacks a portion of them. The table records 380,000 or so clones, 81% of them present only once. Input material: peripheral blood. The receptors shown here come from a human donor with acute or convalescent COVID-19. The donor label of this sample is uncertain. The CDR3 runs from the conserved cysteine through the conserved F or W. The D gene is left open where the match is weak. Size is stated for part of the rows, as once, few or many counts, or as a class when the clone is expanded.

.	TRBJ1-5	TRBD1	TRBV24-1	CATSDPRDSLNQPQHF	TGTGCCACCAGTGATCCCCGGGACAGCCTTAATCAGCCCCAGCATTTT
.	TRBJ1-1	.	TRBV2	CASSPSGVSEAFF	TGTGCCAGCAGCCCCTCAGGGGTATCTGAAGCTTTCTTT
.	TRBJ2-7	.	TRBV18	CASSPPNAGRFPYEQYF	TGTGCCAGCTCACCACCTAACGCGGGACGTTTCCCCTACGAGCAGTACTTC
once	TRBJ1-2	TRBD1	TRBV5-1	CASSPGTGGSFRYGYTF	TGCGCCAGCAGCCCCGGGACAGGGGGATCCTTTCGGTATGGCTACACCTTC
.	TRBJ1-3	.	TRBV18	CASSPDTTSGNTIYF	TGTGCCAGCTCACCCGACACCACCTCTGGAAACACCATATATTTT
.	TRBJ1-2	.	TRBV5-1	CARGGGQAQTNYGYTF	TGCGCCCGCGGGGGGGGGCAGGCCCAAACTAACTATGGCTACACCTTC
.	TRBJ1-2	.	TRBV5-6	CASSLRRVPHGYTF	TGTGCCAGCAGCCTTCGACGGGTTCCCCATGGCTACACCTTC
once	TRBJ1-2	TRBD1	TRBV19	CASTATGVYGYTF	TGTGCCAGTACTGCGACAGGGGTCTATGGCTACACCTTC
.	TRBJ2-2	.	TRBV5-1	CASSLTTGINTGELFF	TGCGCCAGCAGCTTAACCACAGGGATTAACACCGGGGAGCTGTTTTTT
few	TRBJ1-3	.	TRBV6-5	CASTRGGGSGNTIYF	TGTGCCAGCACCCGAGGGGGGGGATCTGGAAACACCATATATTTT
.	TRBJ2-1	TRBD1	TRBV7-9	CASSDAAGTGLNEQFF	TGTGCCAGCAGTGATGCCGCCGGGACAGGCCTCAATGAGCAGTTCTTC
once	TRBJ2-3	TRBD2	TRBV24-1	CATSAARASGASTDTQYF	TGTGCCACCAGCGCCGCAAGGGCTAGCGGGGCTAGCACAGATACGCAGTATTTT
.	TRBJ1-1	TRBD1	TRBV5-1	CASSRYGTADEAFF	TGCGCCAGCAGCCGATACGGGACAGCTGATGAAGCTTTCTTT
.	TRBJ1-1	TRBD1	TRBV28	CASSLLISGTGGATEAFF	TGTGCCAGCAGTTTATTGATTTCTGGGACAGGGGGCGCGACTGAAGCTTTCTTT
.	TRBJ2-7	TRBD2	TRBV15	CATSRGRGLAGAYEQYF	TGTGCCACCAGCAGAGGACGTGGACTAGCGGGAGCCTACGAGCAGTACTTC
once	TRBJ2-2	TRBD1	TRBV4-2	CASTKREGARTGELFF	TGTGCCAGCACCAAACGAGAGGGGGCGCGCACCGGGGAGCTGTTTTTT
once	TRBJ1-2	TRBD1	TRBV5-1	CASSSGQGRYGYTF	TGCGCCAGCAGCTCTGGACAGGGGCGATATGGCTACACCTTC